The 30 T cell receptor beta chains reported below all come from one sample, sequenced in a study of T cell responses to AZD1222 COVID-19 vaccine. Measured with immunoSEQ multiplex PCR; TCRdb has only the in-frame clones, and not every one. The sample lists about 100,000 clones, about 88% seen once, with about 1.8% in the top ten. The material was peripheral blood, obtained on day 0 of AZD1222 vaccination. These receptors were collected from an adult in good health.

The chain couples TRBV18 to TRBJ2-5; no clear D gene. The V gene lost 0 bases and the J gene lost 5 bases, with 7 bases spanning the gap. Germline V lookup: CDR1 KGHSH, CDR2 LQKENI. CDR3 size: 13 residues. The CDR3 protein is CASSPPPPETQYF. DNA of the CDR3: TGTGCCAGCTCACCACCCCCTCCGGAGACCCAGTACTTC.

V and J are TRBV14 and TRBJ2-5; TRBD2 matches 14 bases. Germline loops: CDR1 SGHDN, CDR2 FVKESK. V shed 4 bases, J shed 5 bases, and the junction held 9 bases outside the gene matches. This CDR3 has 17 amino acids. This CDR3 reads CASSPLGTSGSRETQYF. The CDR3 nucleotides read TGTGCCAGCAGCCCTTTGGGGACTAGCGGGAGCAGGGAGACCCAGTACTTC.

This chain links TRBV5-1 with TRBJ2-3; D perhaps matches TRBD1 (5 bases). Germline V lookup: CDR1 SGHRS, CDR2 YFSETQ. The CDR3 length is 15 residues. The V end lost 3 bases, the J end lost 6 bases, and 17 bases lay between the germline ends. For the CDR3, the DNA is TGCGCCAGCAGCTCGACAGCCCCGAACTTGGATACGCAGTATTTT. It translates to CASSSTAPNLDTQYF.

CDR3 protein: CASSPRLAGDGTGELFF. CDR3 bases: TGTGCCAGCTCACCCCGACTAGCGGGAGACGGTACCGGGGAGCTGTTTTTT. This chain uses TRBV18 with TRBJ2-2; 12 bases match TRBD2. In germline, CDR1 is KGHSH, CDR2 LQKENI. The J segment lost 5 bases and the V segment lost 3 bases, leaving 7 bases of the junction unmatched. This CDR3 is built from 17 residues.

This clone was seen only once. The genes are TRBV21-1 and TRBJ1-5. TRBV21-1 is a pseudogene locus. CDR3 length: 18 amino acids. CDR3 bases: TGTGCCAGCAGCAAAGGCCGAAAGACGGATATAGGGAATCAGCCCCAGCATTTT. Its translation is CASSKGRKTDIGNQPQHF.

The chain couples TRBV28 to TRBJ2-5; D is uncertain. V lost 3 bases, J lost 3 bases, and 5 bases lay in between. The CDR3 is 12 amino acids. Germline assignment: CDR1 MDHEN and CDR2 SYDVKM. DNA of the CDR3: TGTGCCAGCAGTTTTACGGAAGAGACCCAGTACTTC. Translated: CASSFTEETQYF.

This chain links TRBV21-1 with TRBJ2-1; TRBD2, the table's D call, was not compared with the DNA. TRBV21-1 is classified as a pseudogene. The CDR3 has 18 residues. CDR3 sequence reads: CASPPNSGSFSRDNEQFF. CDR3 coding DNA: TGTGCCAGTCCCCCCAACAGCGGGAGTTTTAGTAGAGACAATGAGCAGTTCTTC.

The rearrangement links TRBV28 to TRBJ1-6; D gene ambiguous. The V and J ends lost 3 bases and 7 bases respectively, with 10 bases between them. Germline V gene sequence: CDR1 MDHEN, CDR2 SYDVKM. The CDR3 loop spans 14 amino acids. CDR3 in amino acids: CASSLFSVNSPLHF. Written as DNA, the CDR3 is TGTGCCAGCAGTTTGTTTTCCGTCAATTCACCCCTCCACTTT.

The chain is built from TRBV7-3 and TRBJ2-3, with D maybe TRBD1 (5 bases). CDR1 SGHTA and CDR2 FQGTGA come from the germline V gene. The V end was cut by 5 bases, the J end by 6 bases, with 9 bases between. This CDR3 contains 12 residues. The CDR3 DNA is TGTGCCAGCAGCCGGGCAGGGGATACGCAGTATTTT. Translated, it gives CASSRAGDTQYF. Looking up the rest from reference TRBV7-3 and TRBJ2-3 gives the full variable domain: GAGVSQTPSNKVTEKGKYVELRCDPISGHTALYWYRQSLGQGPEFLIYFQGTGAADDSGLPNDRFFAVRPEGSVSTLKIQRTERGDSAVYLCASSRAGDTQYFGPGTRLTVL.

The chain recombines TRBV29-1 with TRBJ1-1, with TRBD1 identical over 12 bases. The junction had 8 bases not matched to a gene; V was cut back by 4 bases and J by 5 bases. CDR3 length: 15 amino acids. CDR1 SQVTM and CDR2 ANQGSEA come from the germline V gene. DNA for the CDR3: TGCAGCGTTGCGGGGACAGGGGGCGCAGGGACTGAAGCTTTCTTT. It yields the protein CSVAGTGGAGTEAFF.

This sequence joins TRBV19 and TRBJ2-1; no definite D call. The CDR3 totals 13 residues. V dropped 4 bases and J dropped 7 bases, with 11 bases sitting between them. From germline, CDR1 is LNHDA and CDR2 SQIVND (reference sequence). The CDR3 coding sequence is TGTGCCAGTAGTACGCAGATTCGAAATGAGCAGTTCTTC. It is translated as CASSTQIRNEQFF. The variable domain in full, with the rest retrieved from reference TRBV19 and TRBJ2-1, is DGGITQSPKYLFRKEGQNVTLSCEQNLNHDAMYWYRQDPGQGLRLIYYSQIVNDFQKGDIAEGYSVSREKKESFPLTVTSAQKNPTAFYLCASSTQIRNEQFFGPGTRLTVL.

This rearrangement joins TRBV13 to TRBJ2-1; D unclear. The V and J ends lost 2 bases and 10 bases respectively, with 12 bases between them. CDR3 size: 13 residues. The germline gives CDR1 PRHDT, CDR2 FYEKMQ (reference sequence). CDR3: CASSLNVAPEQFF. The CDR3 coding sequence is TGTGCCAGCAGCTTAAATGTGGCGCCCGAGCAGTTCTTC.

V and J are TRBV9 and TRBJ1-2; 8 bases are a match to TRBD1. The CDR3 consists of 15 residues. CDR1 and CDR2 from the germline V gene are SGDLS and YYNGEE. The V gene end was trimmed by 3 bases and the J gene end by 6 bases; junction bases not matched to a gene: 10. CDR3 DNA sequence: TGTGCCAGCAGCGGTTCAACAGGGGGGATAGATGGCTACACCTTC. Its protein product is CASSGSTGGIDGYTF.

The CDR3 coding sequence is TGTGCCAGCTCACCTAGGGACAGCACTGAAGCTTTCTTT. Translated: CASSPRDSTEAFF. The V call is TRBV18, the J call TRBJ1-1, with TRBD1 identical over 7 bases. V dropped 3 bases and J dropped 4; count of bases not matched to a gene: 2. The CDR3 length is 13 residues. From germline, CDR1 is KGHSH and CDR2 LQKENI.

The CDR3 region is CASSPSTDPYEQYF. For the CDR3, the DNA is TGTGCCAGCAGCCCATCGACAGACCCCTACGAGCAGTACTTC. The genes are TRBV7-2 and TRBJ2-7, with D possibly matching TRBD1 (5 bases). This CDR3 comprises 14 residues. V lost 5 bases to trimming and J lost 2 bases, with 13 bases between them. The germline CDR1 and CDR2 sequences are SGHTA and FQGNSA.

This rearrangement joins TRBV19 to TRBJ1-1, with unresolved D. The germline V gene has CDR1 LNHDA and CDR2 SQIVND (reference sequence). CDR3 size: 13 residues. The germline V and J ends were trimmed by 7 bases and 5 bases, with 14 bases remaining between them. As DNA, the CDR3 is TGTGCCAGTAATGAGGCCTTGGGGACTGAAGCTTTCTTT. Translating it yields CASNEALGTEAFF.

J is TRBJ2-7 and V is TRBV6-6; D possibly uses TRBD1 or TRBD2 (6 bases each). CDR3 length equals 15 residues. Germline CDR1 reads MNHNY; CDR2 reads SVGAGI (reference sequence). V shed 6 bases and J shed 2 bases, with 17 bases lying between them. The CDR3 DNA sequence: TGTGCCAGCAGCCATTCGTCGGAGGGGGCCTACGAGCAGTACTTC. As protein: CASSHSSEGAYEQYF.

The chain recombines TRBV3-1 (or the pseudogene TRBV3-2) with TRBJ1-5, with a possible D match to TRBD1 (6 bases). The length of the CDR3 is 13 residues. The germline V and J ends were trimmed by 1 base and 7 bases, with 8 bases remaining between them. The germline gives CDR1 LGHDT, CDR2 YNNKEL (reference sequence). This chain's CDR3 is CASSQVTGQPQHF. The CDR3 DNA follows: TGTGCCAGCAGCCAAGTCACAGGGCAGCCCCAGCATTTT.

The chain couples TRBV30 to TRBJ1-1; unclear D gene. The CDR3 covers 13 residues. Trimming took off 3 bases at V and 5 bases at J, with 13 bases between the two ends. Germline loops: CDR1 GTSNPN, CDR2 SVGIG (reference sequence). In nucleotides, the CDR3 is TGTGCCTGGAGGAACCCGGGTTTGACTGAAGCTTTCTTT. Encoded protein: CAWRNPGLTEAFF.

The V gene is TRBV19, the J gene TRBJ1-1, with D possibly matching TRBD1 (5 bases). CDR3 length equals 11 residues. Germline-derived CDR1 and CDR2 are LNHDA and SQIVND (reference sequence). Trimming cost V 7 bases and J 5 bases, with 8 bases left between them. CDR3 bases: TGTGCCAGTATTGGGGGGACTGAAGCTTTCTTT. Amino acids: CASIGGTEAFF.

A single count supports this clone. The chain has TRBV3-1 (or the pseudogene TRBV3-2) and TRBJ2-1, with TRBD2 identical over 12 bases. Per germline, CDR1 LGHDT and CDR2 YNNKEL (reference sequence). This CDR3 is built from 16 residues. Unmatched junction bases numbered 7, after V lost 1 base and J lost 9 bases. CDR3 DNA sequence: TGTGCCAGCAGCCAAGTTTTTAGACTAGCGGGAGTTGAGCAGTTCTTC. Its protein is CASSQVFRLAGVEQFF.

This chain connects TRBV7-2 to TRBJ2-7; 10 nucleotides match TRBD2. The CDR3 length is 15 residues. Germline V CDR1 and CDR2: SGHTA, FQGNSA. Trimming removed 3 bases from V and 4 bases from J; junction bases left unmatched: 6. The CDR3 here is CASSFTGLARYEQYF. Here the CDR3 DNA reads TGTGCCAGCAGCTTCACGGGACTAGCGAGGTACGAGCAGTACTTC.

This chain uses TRBV7-9 with TRBJ2-1; TRBD1 aligns across 7 bases. This CDR3 contains 19 residues. CDR1 SEHNR and CDR2 FQNEAQ come from the germline V gene (reference sequence). The ends lost 6 bases at V and 2 bases at J; junction bases unmatched: 19. CDR3 loop: CASSTDRVGTANPYNEQFF. The CDR3 coding sequence is TGTGCCAGCAGTACCGACAGGGTAGGGACAGCTAACCCCTACAATGAGCAGTTCTTC.

The V call is TRBV10-3, the J call TRBJ2-7, with D perhaps TRBD1 (6 bases). V was trimmed by 4 bases and J by 2 bases, leaving 18 bases between them. The CDR3 consists of 16 residues. Germline assignment: CDR1 ENHRY and CDR2 SYGVKD. CDR3 region: CAISGAAGAPPYEQYF. In DNA form, the CDR3 reads TGTGCCATCAGTGGAGCGGCAGGGGCCCCCCCCTACGAGCAGTACTTC.

V usage is TRBV9 and J usage is TRBJ2-1; TRBD2 matches at 9 bases. Per the germline V gene, CDR1 is SGDLS and CDR2 is YYNGEE. J gave up 3 bases and V 3 bases, and 4 bases lay outside the gene matches. This CDR3 is built from 15 residues. This chain's CDR3 is CASSALAGVYNEQFF. The CDR3 nucleotides read TGTGCCAGCAGCGCGTTAGCGGGGGTCTACAATGAGCAGTTCTTC.

This rearrangement joins TRBV27 to TRBJ2-1; 10 bases align to TRBD2. Germline CDR1 MNHEY, CDR2 SMNVEV (reference sequence). This CDR3 spans 16 amino acids. Losses at the gene ends were 6 bases for V and 7 bases for J; bases not matched to a gene: 12. The DNA for the CDR3 is TGTGCCAGCAGACTAAGAGCGGGAGGGCCGGTGAATGAGCAGTTCTTC. Translated: CASRLRAGGPVNEQFF.

This chain links TRBV4-3 with TRBJ1-1; D might be TRBD1 (5 bases). The CDR3 has 13 residues. Trimming shortened V by 0 bases and J by 5 bases, and 7 bases separated the two germline ends. CDR1 and CDR2 (germline): LGHNA, YSLEER. The CDR3 DNA follows: TGCGCCAGCAGCCAAGACAGGGATACTGAAGCTTTCTTT. Translation: CASSQDRDTEAFF.

The chain's CDR3 is CASSSPGIPTQYF. The CDR3, as DNA: TGTGCCAGCAGCTCCCCCGGGATCCCCACGCAGTATTTT. The gene calls are TRBV6-5 and TRBJ2-3; weak D call: TRBD2 (5 bases). Looked up from germline, CDR1 is MNHEY and CDR2 is SVGAGI. V dropped 6 bases and J dropped 9 bases, with 16 bases sitting between them. This CDR3 region has 13 residues.

V gene TRBV12-3 or TRBV12-4 combines with J gene TRBJ2-1; D perhaps matches TRBD1 (6 bases). The CDR3 spans 13 residues. V gave up 4 bases and J gave up 5 bases, with 9 bases separating them. The CDR3 DNA reads as TGTGCCAGCAGTTACAGGGCAGACAATGAGCAGTTCTTC. This encodes CASSYRADNEQFF.

This chain joins TRBV10-2 and TRBJ2-5; no clear D gene. Trimming took 7 bases from V and 7 from J, leaving 13 bases between them. The V gene's germline CDR1 is WSHSY and CDR2 SAAADI. This CDR3 spans 12 amino acids. The CDR3 region has the DNA TGCGCCAGCACCGATTTCCGGTTGACCCAGTACTTC. Translated: CASTDFRLTQYF.